This TCR beta chain was observed in a study of shared clonotypes between healthy human individuals. The CDR3 loop spans 15 amino acids. V dropped 3 bases and J dropped 5; count of bases not matched to a gene: 7. The germline gives CDR1 SGHAT, CDR2 FQNNGV. TCRdb keeps only in-frame clones here, not all; method: immunoSEQ multiplex PCR. Found here are fewer than 600,000 clones, 70% to 80% of them singletons; the top ten hold approximately 12%. The source is a woman aged 40 to 50 in good health. Some clones in this sample may be carry-over from other donors' samples. Sequenced material: PBMCs. J is TRBJ1-2 and V is TRBV11-2, with 9 bases that match TRBD1. The CDR3 is CASSFRTTGGYGYTF. The CDR3 DNA is TGTGCCAGCAGCTTCCGGACGACAGGGGGTTATGGCTACACCTTC.